This T cell receptor (beta chain) originates from a study of beta chain features in type 1 diabetes. About the research overall: Examination of sorted cells across all samples involved over 85,000,000 cells.

Germline-derived CDR1 and CDR2 are SGHDN and FVKESK. The CDR3 loop spans 15 amino acids. J was trimmed by 6 bases and V by 4 bases; bases with no gene match: 9. Study-wide points: More deletions and fewer insertions at VDJ junctions were found in patients with type 1 diabetes. All four CD4+ subsets from Type 1 diabetes patients carried moderately but significantly shorter TCRB CDR3s.

Expressed TCRB transcripts were sequenced because the entire RNA isolate underwent reverse transcription. The data were produced by immunoSEQ multiplex PCR, yet TCRdb's version contains in-frame clones alone and is incomplete. The table records about 470,000 clones, over 25% of them present only once. This clone was seen at least ten times. Antigen: not known. The authors obtained over 98% purity in all sorted populations. The TCR originated in a man younger than 35 in good health. Sequencing was performed on naive CD4+ T cells from blood. The chain links TRBV14 to TRBJ2-1, with 7 bases that match TRBD1. The CDR3 here is CASSLGQVSSNEQFF. The CDR3 DNA reads TGTGCCAGCAGCCTCGGACAGGTATCGTCCAATGAGCAGTTCTTC.